The sequence of this TCR beta chain was determined in a study of Tregs in tolerant kidney transplant recipients. This CDR3 has 15 amino acids. Germline V gene sequence: CDR1 SGHVS, CDR2 FQNEAQ. V was shortened by 5 bases and J by 1 base, with 14 bases between the two germline ends. TCRdb's copy holds only in-frame clones and misses some; the assay was immunoSEQ multiplex PCR. The sample has around 230,000 clones, approximately 84% seen once; the top ten hold 0.55% to 0.65%. The sample consisted of CD4+ T cells from blood. V and J are TRBV7-8 and TRBJ1-1; D remains unclear. This receptor was taken from a human donor in good health. The CDR3 here is CASSHRRWGNTEAFF. The CDR3 DNA is TGTGCCAGCAGCCACCGACGGTGGGGGAACACTGAAGCTTTCTTT. Looking up the rest from reference TRBV7-8 and TRBJ1-1 gives the full variable domain: GAGVSQSPRYKVAKRGQDVALRCDPISGHVSLFWYQQALGQGPEFLTYFQNEAQLDKSGLPSDRFFAERPEGSVSTLKIQRTQQEDSAVYLCASSHRRWGNTEAFFGQGTRLTVV.